Presented here are 5 T cell receptor beta chains from one specimen sequenced in a study of blood T cell repertoires in COVID-19. Profiled with immunoSEQ multiplex PCR; TCRdb holds only in-frame clones, not every one. The sample contains over 200,000 clones, around four fifths of which appear only once. Material for sequencing was peripheral blood. These receptors were obtained from a man older than 75 with acute or convalescent COVID-19.

The gene calls are TRBV29-1 and TRBJ2-5, with TRBD1 identical over 7 bases. Losses at the gene ends were 4 bases for V and 7 bases for J; bases not matched to a gene: 6. The germline gives CDR1 SQVTM, CDR2 ANQGSEA. The CDR3 is 12 residues long. CDR3 DNA sequence: TGCAGCGTTGGGGGACAGTTAGGGACCCAGTACTTC. Amino acid sequence: CSVGGQLGTQYF. Supplemented by reference TRBV29-1 and TRBJ2-5, the full variable domain reads SAVISQKPSRDICQRGTSLTIQCQVDSQVTMMFWYRQQPGQSLTLIATANQGSEATYESGFVIDKFPISRPNLTFSTLTVSNMSPEDSSIYLCSVGGQLGTQYFGPGTRLLVL.

The V call is TRBV19, the J call TRBJ2-1; 8 bases are a match to TRBD2. Germline loops: CDR1 LNHDA, CDR2 SQIVND (reference sequence). CDR3 length: 18 amino acids. V trimming: 5 bases; J trimming: 1 base; junction bases outside the gene matches: 13. The CDR3 reads CASSPRGGLGASYNEQFF. CDR3 in DNA: TGTGCCAGTAGTCCCCGGGGGGGCTTGGGGGCATCCTACAATGAGCAGTTCTTC.

This chain links TRBV5-5 with TRBJ1-3; TRBD1 aligns across 9 bases. The CDR3 is 16 residues long. Germline CDR1 is SGHKS and CDR2 is YYEKEE (reference sequence). V gave up 1 base and J gave up 4 bases; unmatched junction bases: 6. CDR3 region: CASSLWDRAAGNTIYF. The DNA of the CDR3 is TGTGCCAGCAGCTTGTGGGACAGGGCAGCGGGAAACACCATATATTTT.

The J gene is TRBJ1-3, the V gene TRBV6-1; unclear D gene. The CDR3 is made up of 16 amino acids. V lost 2 bases and J lost 0, with 11 bases in between. The germline V gene has CDR1 MNHNS and CDR2 SASEGT. CDR3 bases: TGTGCCAGCAGTGAAAACCGCGGAAGCTCTGGAAACACCATATATTTT. Protein: CASSENRGSSGNTIYF.

V usage is TRBV5-4 and J usage is TRBJ2-3, with D possibly matching TRBD2 (6 bases). V gave up 0 bases and J gave up 1 base, with 6 bases separating them. Germline assignment: CDR1 SGHNT and CDR2 YYREEE (reference sequence). This CDR3 has 14 residues. CDR3 loop: CASSLAGGTDTQYF. CDR3 in DNA: TGTGCCAGCAGCTTGGCGGGGGGCACAGATACGCAGTATTTT.